Presented here are 26 T cell receptor beta chains from one specimen sequenced in a study of blood T cell repertoires in COVID-19. Clones were read by immunoSEQ multiplex PCR, and TCRdb kept only the in-frame ones, dropping some. This sample has around 300,000 clones, with 85% to 90% found just once. Sequencing was carried out using PBMCs or T cells enriched from blood (not recorded which). The receptor source for this set is a woman in her 30s who had recovered from COVID-19.

The rearrangement joins TRBV21-1 to TRBJ2-7; TRBD2 is the table's D call and was not checked against the DNA. TRBV21-1 is a listed pseudogene. This CDR3 spans 15 amino acids. The chain's CDR3 is CASSNGGGSSYEQYF. The CDR3 nucleotides are TGTGCCAGCAGCAACGGTGGCGGGAGCTCCTACGAGCAGTACTTC.

The J gene is TRBJ1-2, the V gene TRBV7-3, with D perhaps matching TRBD1 (5 bases). This CDR3 is built from 16 residues. Trimming removed 8 bases at V and 4 bases at J, with 23 bases between. Germline-derived CDR1 and CDR2 are SGHTA and FQGTGA. This chain's CDR3 is CASERGFQGLSYGYTF. CDR3 nucleotide sequence: TGTGCCAGCGAAAGAGGATTCCAGGGCTTGAGCTATGGCTACACCTTC.

The chain links TRBV6-5 to TRBJ2-7; D possibly corresponds to TRBD1 (6 bases). Germline V gene sequence: CDR1 MNHEY, CDR2 SVGAGI. CDR3 length equals 14 residues. The germline V and J ends were trimmed by 7 bases and 3 bases, with 16 bases remaining between them. Here the CDR3 DNA reads TGTGCCAGCATCGAATATGCAGGGGACTACGAGCAGTACTTC. Its translation: CASIEYAGDYEQYF.

As DNA, the CDR3 is TGTGCCAGCAGCCCGTCTGTCCGAGATTATTTCTTC. This encodes CASSPSVRDYFF. This chain links TRBV6-2 or TRBV6-3 with TRBJ2-1; D is ambiguous. This CDR3 region has 12 residues. Germline CDR1 MNHEY, CDR2 SVGEGT. Trimming removed 6 bases from V and 16 bases from J, with 19 bases in between.

V and J are TRBV30 and TRBJ2-6; D remains ambiguous. This CDR3 has 11 amino acids. Germline V gives CDR1 GTSNPN, CDR2 SVGIG (reference sequence). V was trimmed by 6 bases and J by 4 bases, leaving 4 bases between them. The DNA for the CDR3 is TGTGCCTGTGAGGGGGCCAACGTCCTGACTTTC. This sequence encodes CACEGANVLTF.

The V and J genes are TRBV21-1 and TRBJ2-7; the table's D call, TRBD2, has no DNA check behind it. TRBV21-1 is shown as a pseudogene. The CDR3 totals 14 residues. CDR3: CASSKTCRRYEQYF. CDR3 DNA: TGTGCCAGCAGCAAAACTTGTAGGAGATACGAGCAGTACTTC.

The J gene is TRBJ2-1, the V gene TRBV7-2; D gene ambiguous. Germline CDR1 is SGHTA and CDR2 is FQGNSA. V was trimmed by 5 bases and J by 0 bases, leaving 11 bases between them. The CDR3 is made up of 15 amino acids. The CDR3 DNA reads TGTGCCAGCAGCCTGAAAGTCAGCTCCTACAATGAGCAGTTCTTC. This encodes CASSLKVSSYNEQFF. The whole variable domain, remainder taken from reference TRBV7-2 and TRBJ2-1, is GAGVSQSPSNKVTEKGKDVELRCDPISGHTALYWYRQSLGQGLEFLIYFQGNSAPDKSGLPSDRFSAERTGGSVSTLTIQRTQQEDSAVYLCASSLKVSSYNEQFFGPGTRLTVL.

The gene calls are TRBV6-5 and TRBJ2-4; a possible D gene is TRBD2 (6 bases). Germline values: CDR1 MNHEY, CDR2 SVGAGI. V was shortened by 7 bases and J by 13 bases, with 23 bases between the two germline ends. CDR3 length equals 14 residues. The DNA for the CDR3 is TGTGCCAGCAAGAGTGCGGGACTTCCGAGCGAACAGTACTTC. It is translated as CASKSAGLPSEQYF.

The chain links TRBV9 to TRBJ2-5; D call uncertain. The ends were cut back, 0 bases at V and 3 bases at J, with 6 bases in the middle. CDR1 and CDR2 from the germline V gene are SGDLS and YYNGEE. The CDR3 loop spans 13 amino acids. CDR3 sequence reads: CASSVGQEETQYF. The CDR3 nucleotides read TGTGCCAGCAGCGTAGGCCAGGAAGAGACCCAGTACTTC.

V is TRBV18 and J is TRBJ1-4; 7 positions agree with TRBD1. This CDR3 is 14 amino acids long. J lost 5 bases, V lost 6 bases, and 6 bases had no gene match. Per germline, CDR1 KGHSH and CDR2 LQKENI. Here the CDR3 DNA reads TGTGCCAGCTCCCGACAGGGTCAGAATGAAAAACTGTTTTTT. This codes for CASSRQGQNEKLFF.

With respect to this clone: Other nucleotide sequences from this sample produce the same CDR3. This chain connects TRBV5-4 to TRBJ1-2, with D uncertain. V was pared by 2 bases and J by 2 bases, with 7 bases between. CDR1 and CDR2 from the germline V gene are SGHNT and YYREEE (reference sequence). The CDR3 is 13 residues long. CDR3 region: CASSLKPNYGYTF. In DNA form, the CDR3 reads TGTGCCAGCAGCTTAAAGCCAAACTATGGCTACACCTTC.

This sequence joins TRBV5-1 and TRBJ1-1; 8 bases map to TRBD1. This CDR3 has 15 residues. Germline V gene lookup returns CDR1 SGHRS and CDR2 YFSETQ. The V segment lost 7 bases and the J segment 1 base; nucleotides outside the gene matches: 9. DNA for the CDR3: TGCGCCAGCGGGACAGGTCGGGGGAAGAACACTGAAGCTTTCTTT. It is translated as CASGTGRGKNTEAFF.

V is TRBV4-1 and J is TRBJ1-1; the D gene is possibly TRBD1 (5 bases). This CDR3 comprises 15 residues. Trimming took off 0 bases at V and 1 base at J, with 9 bases between the two ends. In germline, CDR1 is MGHRA, CDR2 YSYEKL. This CDR3 is CASSQEGGGNTEAFF. The DNA for the CDR3 is TGCGCCAGCAGCCAAGAGGGGGGAGGGAACACTGAAGCTTTCTTT.

This clone was detected a few times. The rearrangement joins TRBV5-1 to TRBJ2-3, with D tentatively TRBD1 (6 bases). Germline CDR1 and CDR2: SGHRS and YFSETQ. With 4 bases removed from V and 9 bases from J, the gap between germline ends came to 18 bases. The CDR3 contains 14 residues. Written as DNA, the CDR3 is TGCGCCAGCAGCCCGGATCCGGTTGGGGGCACGCAGTATTTT. Translation: CASSPDPVGGTQYF.

This clone appeared a few times. The genes are TRBV2 and TRBJ1-1, with D perhaps matching TRBD1 (5 bases). Trimming left V 6 bases short and J 5 bases short, with 16 bases between. CDR3 length equals 14 residues. Germline CDR1 reads SNHLY; CDR2 reads FYNNEI. CDR3 residues: CASSIDGGATEAFF. The CDR3 DNA reads as TGTGCCAGCAGCATCGACGGGGGAGCAACTGAAGCTTTCTTT.

The V gene is TRBV18, the J gene TRBJ2-7; 10 nucleotides agree with TRBD2. The CDR3 is 16 amino acids. Germline CDR1 KGHSH, CDR2 LQKENI. V dropped 6 bases and J dropped 1; count of bases not matched to a gene: 9. CDR3 coding DNA: TGTGCCAGCTCGCCCCTAGCGGGAGAACTATCCTACGAGCAGTACTTC. Its protein product is CASSPLAGELSYEQYF.

The chain links TRBV7-9 to TRBJ1-5, with D unresolved. Germline CDR1 is SEHNR and CDR2 is FQNEAQ (reference sequence). There are 12 residues in the CDR3. V was pared by 2 bases and J by 4 bases, with 3 bases between. CDR3 in DNA: TGTGCCAGCAGCTTATCTAATCAGCCCCAGCATTTT. Amino acids: CASSLSNQPQHF.

The rearrangement joins TRBV5-1 to TRBJ1-3; no firm D call. CDR1 and CDR2 from the germline V gene are SGHRS and YFSETQ. The V end was cut by 1 base, the J end by 2 bases, with 13 bases between. The CDR3 loop spans 16 amino acids. As DNA, the CDR3 is TGCGCCAGCAGCTTGTATGGAGGGAGCCCTGGAAACACCATATATTTT. As protein: CASSLYGGSPGNTIYF.

The chain recombines TRBV25-1 with TRBJ1-1; no reliable D call. Germline values: CDR1 MGHDK, CDR2 SYGVNS. The CDR3 is 15 residues long. The V and J ends lost 3 bases and 1 base respectively, with 12 bases between them. CDR3 amino acids: CASSEEVGGNTEAFF. DNA for the CDR3: TGTGCCAGCAGTGAGGAAGTGGGAGGGAACACTGAAGCTTTCTTT.

This clone was seen a handful of times. The chain links TRBV5-8 to TRBJ2-1; 8 nucleotides align to TRBD2. The junction had 11 bases not matched to a gene; V was cut back by 2 bases and J by 4 bases. CDR3 length: 17 amino acids. Germline V gene sequence: CDR1 SGHTS, CDR2 YDEGEE. CDR3 in DNA: TGTGCCAGCAGCTTTTTGCTGGGGCTAGCGGGTTACAATGAGCAGTTCTTC. This sequence encodes CASSFLLGLAGYNEQFF.

This clone has a handful of counts. The gene calls are TRBV7-2 and TRBJ1-2, with 10 positions matching TRBD1. Per germline, CDR1 SGHTA and CDR2 FQGNSA. J gave up 6 bases and V 5 bases, and 21 bases lay outside the gene matches. The CDR3 length is 19 residues. DNA of the CDR3: TGTGCCAGCAGCCCTTTTCCTCGGTTCCGGCGACAGGGGGCGGATGGCTACACCTTC. It encodes CASSPFPRFRRQGADGYTF.

J is TRBJ1-1 and V is TRBV18, with TRBD1 matching over 8 bases. Trimming cost V 1 base and J 0 bases; bases outside gene matches: 4. The CDR3 sequence is 16 residues long. CDR1 and CDR2 (germline): KGHSH, LQKENI. For the CDR3, the DNA is TGTGCCAGCTCACCACAGACAGGGGAAATGAACACTGAAGCTTTCTTT. Translation: CASSPQTGEMNTEAFF.

This rearrangement joins TRBV27 to TRBJ2-7; 11 bases align to TRBD2. From germline, CDR1 is MNHEY and CDR2 SMNVEV (reference sequence). The CDR3 consists of 15 residues. Losses at the gene ends were 5 bases for V and 2 bases for J; bases not matched to a gene: 5. The CDR3: CASSPGTSGTYEQYF. In DNA form, the CDR3 reads TGTGCCAGCAGTCCCGGGACTAGCGGAACCTACGAGCAGTACTTC.

This clone has just one count. The junction does not match germline at one end; this may be a read error. This chain uses TRBV4-2 with TRBJ2-1; D might be TRBD2 (6 bases). CDR1 and CDR2 from the germline V gene are LGHNA and YNFKEQ. This CDR3 comprises 15 residues. Here the CDR3 DNA reads TGTGCCAGCAGCCATTCCAGGACTACCTATAATGAGCAGTTCTTC. It specifies CASSHSRTTYNEQFF.

The chain recombines TRBV3-1 (or the pseudogene TRBV3-2) with TRBJ1-2; the match to TRBD1 covers 7 bases. The J segment lost 4 bases and the V segment lost 1 base, leaving 9 bases of the junction unmatched. Germline loops: CDR1 LGHDT, CDR2 YNNKEL (reference sequence). The CDR3 is made up of 16 amino acids. This CDR3 is CASSQGGQGEGYGYTF. Here the CDR3 DNA reads TGTGCCAGCAGCCAAGGGGGGCAGGGGGAAGGCTATGGCTACACCTTC.

J is TRBJ1-4 and V is TRBV4-1; the D gene is possibly TRBD1 (6 bases). In germline, CDR1 is MGHRA, CDR2 YSYEKL. The CDR3 is 17 residues long. V gave up 4 bases and J gave up 5 bases, with 20 bases separating them. CDR3 loop: CASSPEQWEGGNEKLFF. The CDR3 DNA reads as TGCGCCAGCAGCCCAGAGCAGTGGGAGGGGGGGAATGAAAAACTGTTTTTT.